Below are 22 T cell receptor beta chains sequenced from a single sample in a study of cytomegalovirus exposure and HLA in healthy donors. This PCR relied on a set of 60 Vbeta primers and 13 Jbeta primers. TCRdb's copy holds only in-frame clones and misses some; the assay was immunoSEQ multiplex PCR. The sample has fewer than 200,000 clones; roughly 70% are singletons. Sequenced material: PBMCs. All receptors come from a woman aged 25 to 39 in good health and CMV-seronegative.

This clone was observed a single time. This chain links TRBV7-3 with TRBJ2-3, with 7 nucleotides matching TRBD1. The CDR3 runs 15 residues. After removal of 5 bases from V and 2 bases from J, the junction contained 7 bases not matched to a gene. The V gene's germline CDR1 is SGHTA and CDR2 FQGTGA. The CDR3 spells CASSTLGQNTDTQYF. CDR3 coding DNA: TGTGCCAGCAGCACCCTGGGACAGAACACAGATACGCAGTATTTT. The complete variable domain, with remaining parts taken from reference TRBV7-3 and TRBJ2-3, reads GAGVSQTPSNKVTEKGKYVELRCDPISGHTALYWYRQSLGQGPEFLIYFQGTGAADDSGLPNDRFFAVRPEGSVSTLKIQRTERGDSAVYLCASSTLGQNTDTQYFGPGTRLTVL.

The rearrangement joins TRBV7-9 to TRBJ1-2; D perhaps matches TRBD1 (6 bases). Germline V gene data show CDR1 as SEHNR and CDR2 as FQNEAQ (reference sequence). The CDR3 totals 14 residues. Trimming removed 4 bases from V and 2 bases from J, with 11 bases in between. This chain's CDR3 is CASSSAGGNYGYTF. CDR3 DNA sequence: TGTGCCAGCAGCTCGGCGGGGGGCAACTATGGCTACACCTTC.

The genes are TRBV6-1 and TRBJ1-5; D uncertain. The CDR3 covers 15 residues. Trimming took 0 bases from V and 5 from J, leaving 11 bases between them. Germline V gene lookup returns CDR1 MNHNS and CDR2 SASEGT. CDR3 protein: CASSEALGNHQPQHF. DNA for the CDR3: TGTGCCAGCAGTGAAGCGCTTGGCAACCATCAGCCCCAGCATTTT.

The V gene is TRBV7-8, the J gene TRBJ2-3; D not resolved. Between the trimmed V and J ends, which lost 3 bases and 5 bases, there was a span of 3 bases. Germline V gene data show CDR1 as SGHVS and CDR2 as FQNEAQ. This CDR3 has 11 amino acids. CDR3 DNA sequence: TGTGCCAGCAGCTTTCGAGATACGCAGTATTTT. It encodes CASSFRDTQYF. The entire variable domain, with the rest obtained from reference TRBV7-8 and TRBJ2-3, is as follows: GAGVSQSPRYKVAKRGQDVALRCDPISGHVSLFWYQQALGQGPEFLTYFQNEAQLDKSGLPSDRFFAERPEGSVSTLKIQRTQQEDSAVYLCASSFRDTQYFGPGTRLTVL.

The V and J genes are TRBV6-6 and TRBJ1-3; 8 nucleotides agree with TRBD1. CDR3 length equals 13 residues. Per germline, CDR1 MNHNY and CDR2 SVGAGI (reference sequence). The trim removed 5 bases at V and 6 bases at J, leaving 3 bases unmatched. This chain's CDR3 is CASSPGQANTIYF. Here the CDR3 DNA reads TGTGCCAGCAGTCCGGGACAGGCAAACACCATATATTTT.

Comments on this clone: A junction boundary mismatches the germline segment, possibly from a read error. V is TRBV7-7 and J is TRBJ2-5; 10 bases align to TRBD1. There are 15 residues in the CDR3. The germline CDR1 and CDR2 sequences are SSHAT and FNYEAQ (reference sequence). CDR3 nucleotides: TGTGCTAGCAGTTCCGGGACAGGGGTGCAAGAGACCCAGTACTTC. Translated, it gives CASSSGTGVQETQYF.

This rearrangement joins TRBV4-1 to TRBJ1-5; D gene uncertain. The ends were cut back, 4 bases at V and 3 bases at J, with 16 bases in the middle. Germline loops: CDR1 MGHRA, CDR2 YSYEKL. There are 16 residues in the CDR3. The chain's CDR3 is CASSPIGRKLNQPQHF. Here the CDR3 DNA reads TGCGCCAGCAGCCCTATAGGGAGGAAACTCAATCAGCCCCAGCATTTT.

This chain joins TRBV11-3 and TRBJ2-7; 9 bases line up with TRBD1. V lost 4 bases to trimming and J lost 1 base; unmatched junction nucleotides: 2. The CDR3 loop spans 14 amino acids. Germline V gives CDR1 SGHNT, CDR2 YENEEA. The CDR3 DNA reads as TGTGCCAGCAGCTCCGGGACAGGGTCCTACGAGCAGTACTTC. Translated, it gives CASSSGTGSYEQYF.

The chain couples TRBV18 to TRBJ2-7, with 9 bases matching TRBD2. J was trimmed by 3 bases and V by 0 bases; bases with no gene match: 3. CDR1 and CDR2 (germline): KGHSH, LQKENI. The CDR3 is 15 amino acids. The CDR3 is CASSPPSGSIYEQYF. For the CDR3, the DNA is TGTGCCAGCTCACCACCTAGCGGGAGTATCTACGAGCAGTACTTC.

The J gene is TRBJ2-3, the V gene TRBV27; D is possibly TRBD2 (5 bases). The CDR3 loop spans 15 amino acids. Germline-derived CDR1 and CDR2 are MNHEY and SMNVEV (reference sequence). Trimming took 0 bases from V and 4 from J, leaving 11 bases between them. The CDR3 DNA reads TGTGCCAGCAGTTTATCCCCCGAGGGCCCAGATACGCAGTATTTT. The encoded protein is CASSLSPEGPDTQYF.

This clone was picked up a small number of times. The rearrangement uses TRBV5-6 and TRBJ1-6, with a weak D call TRBD1 (6 bases). The CDR3 contains 14 residues. CDR1 SGHDT and CDR2 YYEEEE come from the germline V gene. Trimming took 7 bases from V and 10 from J, leaving 18 bases between them. The DNA of the CDR3 is TGTGCCAGCGGAAAACAGGGTACAGGGTCACCCCTCCACTTT. It codes for CASGKQGTGSPLHF.

V is TRBV7-9 and J is TRBJ2-1; TRBD2 aligns across 11 bases. CDR3 length: 15 amino acids. With 5 bases clipped from V and 5 bases from J, the junction kept 5 bases outside the gene matches. CDR1 is SEHNR, CDR2 FQNEAQ, per germline (reference sequence). As DNA, the CDR3 is TGTGCCAGCAGCAAAACTAGCGGGAGTCACAATGAGCAGTTCTTC. It codes for CASSKTSGSHNEQFF.

This sequence joins TRBV5-4 and TRBJ2-5, with D maybe TRBD1 (5 bases). The germline CDR1 and CDR2 sequences are SGHNT and YYREEE (reference sequence). This CDR3 has 14 amino acids. V was trimmed by 0 bases and J by 3 bases, leaving 9 bases between them. CDR3 sequence: CASSLAETEETQYF. In nucleotides, the CDR3 is TGTGCCAGCAGCTTGGCCGAGACAGAAGAGACCCAGTACTTC.

V usage is TRBV6-5 and J usage is TRBJ2-2; 7 nucleotides line up with TRBD2. V lost 2 bases and J lost 0; bases outside the gene matches: 3. The CDR3 covers 16 residues. Germline CDR1 and CDR2: MNHEY and SVGAGI. CDR3 nucleotide sequence: TGTGCCAGCAGTTACGGCCTAGCGGCGAACACCGGGGAGCTGTTTTTT. It encodes CASSYGLAANTGELFF.

Regarding this clone: At the DNA level, this CDR3 is encoded by other sequences in the same sample as well. The CDR3: CSARTSGRETQYF. Written as DNA, the CDR3 is TGCAGCGCACGGACTAGCGGGCGGGAGACCCAGTACTTC. The chain recombines TRBV29-1 with TRBJ2-5, with 11 bases lining up with TRBD2. V gave up 7 bases and J gave up 5 bases; unmatched junction bases: 6. Germline CDR1 is SQVTM and CDR2 is ANQGSEA. CDR3 length: 13 amino acids.

A few counts support this clone. This chain uses TRBV5-6 with TRBJ2-7, with 11 bases that match TRBD2. The germline CDR1 and CDR2 sequences are SGHDT and YYEEEE. V was clipped by 0 bases and J by 6 bases; unmatched bases: 2. The CDR3 loop spans 14 amino acids. CDR3 nucleotides: TGTGCCAGCAGCTTGGGGACTAGCGGGTTCGAGCAGTACTTC. Protein product: CASSLGTSGFEQYF.

This sequence joins TRBV2 and TRBJ2-6; the D gene is possibly TRBD1 (6 bases). Trimming took 2 bases from V and 0 from J, leaving 11 bases between them. The CDR3 runs to 17 residues. Germline V lookup: CDR1 SNHLY, CDR2 FYNNEI. CDR3 loop: CASSEIAGVSGANVLTF. The CDR3 bases are TGTGCCAGCAGTGAAATCGCAGGGGTCTCTGGGGCCAACGTCCTGACTTTC.

This sequence joins TRBV4-3 and TRBJ2-3, with TRBD1 as a possible D gene (5 bases). Trimming cost V 0 bases and J 4 bases, with 8 bases left between them. This CDR3 contains 14 residues. The germline V gene has CDR1 LGHNA and CDR2 YSLEER. DNA for the CDR3: TGCGCCAGCAGCCAAGATGACAGCCCAGATACGCAGTATTTT. It specifies CASSQDDSPDTQYF.

The CDR3 nucleotides read TGTGCCAGCAGCTCAAGGACAGAGATCCCTGGCGAGCAGTACTTC. It translates to CASSSRTEIPGEQYF. The V gene is TRBV5-6, the J gene TRBJ2-7, with D perhaps matching TRBD1 (6 bases). The CDR3 length is 15 residues. V was clipped by 3 bases and J by 6 bases, with 19 bases between them. CDR1 and CDR2 (germline): SGHDT, YYEEEE.

The rearrangement joins TRBV5-5 to TRBJ2-1; TRBD2 matches 11 bases. CDR1 SGHKS and CDR2 YYEKEE come from the germline V gene (reference sequence). The V gene end was trimmed by 7 bases and the J gene end by 6 bases; junction bases not matched to a gene: 18. The CDR3 has 18 residues. CDR3 nucleotides: TGTGCCAGCGCCCGCGGGACTAGCGGACGGAGGGTAGCCAATGAGCAGTTCTTC. Protein product: CASARGTSGRRVANEQFF.

V gene TRBV27 combines with J gene TRBJ2-4, with D maybe TRBD1 (5 bases). Germline V gene data show CDR1 as MNHEY and CDR2 as SMNVEV (reference sequence). The CDR3 covers 13 residues. The ends were cut back, 6 bases at V and 0 bases at J, with 6 bases in the middle. The CDR3 bases are TGTGCCAGCAGGGGGCTAGCCAAAAACATTCAGTACTTC. It encodes CASRGLAKNIQYF.

The chain combines TRBV5-1 with TRBJ1-1, with TRBD1 matching 8 bases. Germline V gene sequence: CDR1 SGHRS, CDR2 YFSETQ. After removal of 0 bases from V and 4 bases from J, the junction contained 2 bases not matched to a gene. The CDR3 sequence is 14 residues long. The chain's CDR3 is CASSLGQGSTEAFF. The CDR3 DNA reads TGCGCCAGCAGCTTGGGACAGGGGTCCACTGAAGCTTTCTTT. The whole variable domain, remainder taken from reference TRBV5-1 and TRBJ1-1, is KAGVTQTPRYLIKTRGQQVTLSCSPISGHRSVSWYQQTPGQGLQFLFEYFSETQRNKGNFPGRFSGRQFSNSRSEMNVSTLELGDSALYLCASSLGQGSTEAFFGQGTRLTVV.